Listed below are T cell receptor beta chains from one sample, sequenced in a study of CD8+ T cells in alopecia areata. The method was immunoSEQ multiplex PCR; TCRdb's version includes in-frame clones alone and lacks a portion of them. The sample lists 85,000 to 110,000 clones; just over 85% were seen once. The sequenced sample was CD8+ T cells sorted from blood, obtained at week 34, from a patient treated with tofacitinib. The source of these receptors is a human donor with alopecia areata. Each CDR3 is given without its conserved first and last residue. Fields, in order: D gene, V gene, CDR3 length, J gene, CDR3 protein. A D gene is named only where the DNA matches it firmly.

-	TRBV9	11	TRBJ2-6	ASSPGGANVLT
TRBD2	TRBV5-4	15	TRBJ2-3	ASSLTGGGGQTDTQY
TRBD2	TRBV12-5	12	TRBJ2-3	ASGSGGSTDTQY
-	TRBV10-3	9	TRBJ2-3	AGRSTDTQY
-	TRBV6-1	12	TRBJ2-7	ASNFSPGAYEQY
-	TRBV13	12	TRBJ2-1	ASSLGPLFNEQF
-	TRBV5-1	15	TRBJ2-1	ASSYRLGGQEINEQF
-	TRBV29-1	10	TRBJ2-2	SVLIPTGELL
-	TRBV7-9	9	TRBJ2-1	ASYWDNEQF
-	TRBV6-5	14	TRBJ1-5	ASSYSRLGGNQPQH
TRBD1	TRBV25-1	14	TRBJ2-5	ASSEGGQGALETQY
TRBD1	TRBV4-1	13	TRBJ2-7	ASSHSDRATYEQY
-	TRBV29-1	10	TRBJ2-7	SVEQGSYEQY
-	TRBV5-1	10	TRBJ2-7	ASSLEGYEQY
-	TRBV13	12	TRBJ2-1	ASSLEGRDSEQF
-	TRBV2	11	TRBJ1-1	ASRWTAGTEAF
TRBD2	TRBV6-6	14	TRBJ2-7	ASSYEAGGNSYEQY
-	TRBV30	10	TRBJ1-2	AWRGLRYGYT
TRBD1	TRBV5-6	11	TRBJ2-7	ASWGQSSYEQY
TRBD1	TRBV6-1	13	TRBJ2-7	ASSDETGRAYEQY
TRBD2	TRBV10-2	15	TRBJ2-7	ASSETAGGPSTYEQY
-	TRBV27	10	TRBJ2-3	ATHRNPDTQY
-	TRBV29-1	10	TRBJ2-1	SVEHSEGEQF
-	TRBV2	14	TRBJ2-2	ASSGPGGVGTGELF
TRBD1	TRBV27	13	TRBJ2-7	ASSPGQGASYEQY
-	TRBV6-1	13	TRBJ1-5	ASSDIAGANQPQH
TRBD2	TRBV2	11	TRBJ2-7	ATAGGELYEQY
-	TRBV5-1	12	TRBJ2-7	ASSLAGHGYEQY
TRBD1	TRBV5-1	14	TRBJ2-5	ASSLAGQGARETQY
TRBD1	TRBV7-9	14	TRBJ2-1	ASSPTGGYGYNEQF
-	TRBV5-1	15	TRBJ2-3	ASTPLGLGRTTDTQY
-	TRBV12-5	16	TRBJ1-4	ASGPPVTREATNEKLF
TRBD2	TRBV4-1	13	-	ASSPGLAGVYEQY
-	TRBV27	12	TRBJ2-3	ASSLSVGTDTQY
-	TRBV9	10	TRBJ1-2	ASSDDFGGYT
TRBD2	TRBV4-1	13	TRBJ2-1	ASSQEGLAGNEQF
-	TRBV2	11	TRBJ1-2	ASSGAEAYGYT
-	TRBV6-1	12	TRBJ2-7	ASSEVNNFYEQY
-	TRBV7-9	11	TRBJ1-1	ASSSHNIKEAF
-	TRBV29-1	11	TRBJ2-2	SATLQGIGELF
TRBD1	TRBV7-9	12	TRBJ2-7	ASSWDREGYEQY
TRBD2	TRBV4-2	15	TRBJ2-5	ASSPIGRASGQETQY
-	TRBV11-2	13	TRBJ2-1	ASSFVTGSNNEQF
-	TRBV27	11	TRBJ2-7	ASSSGISYEQY
-	TRBV15	13	TRBJ1-1	ATSRDGQSNTEAF